This T cell receptor (beta chain) stems from a study of shared T cell receptors in the human thymus. Produced via immunoSEQ multiplex PCR; TCRdb's table is partial and in-frame only. The sample has roughly 500,000 clones, around 82% seen once. This CDR3 is 14 amino acids long. The V gene lost 4 bases and the J gene lost 2 bases, with 11 bases spanning the gap. Germline V gene data show CDR1 as LNHDA and CDR2 as SQIVND (reference sequence). The sample also formed part of further work on human thymus T cells. That source notes: During corrective heart surgery, resections were taken, and the thymus tissue came from them. The authors found apparently biased V and J gene usage in thymic and blood repertoires.

The sequenced sample consisted of thymocytes. This receptor was obtained from a boy under two years old with a congenital heart defect. The rearrangement joins TRBV19 to TRBJ2-5, with D possibly TRBD2 on 5 matching bases. The CDR3 coding sequence is TGTGCCAGTAGTAATGCGAGCGGACAAGAGACCCAGTACTTC. It is translated as CASSNASGQETQYF.